The subject of this entry is one T cell receptor (beta chain). The antigen remains unidentified. The data belong to a study of CD8 T cells in Susac syndrome. The V gene's germline CDR1 is SGHDN and CDR2 FVKESK. The V and J ends lost 10 bases and 3 bases, in that order; junction bases with no gene match: 4. The CDR3 length is 14 residues. Study results and caveats: Detection of Susac-specific public clones gave 15 to 20 in total CD8+ repertoires and about five in CD8+ TEMRA repertoires.

It was with random hexamers that 0.5 to 1 ug RNA was reverse transcribed. A single record per CDR3 protein comes from TCRdb applying MiXCR to the immunoSEQ multiplex PCR reads. The table lists under 95,000 distinct CDR3 sequences, approximately 95% of them singletons. The recently defined diagnostic criteria for definite or probable disease were met by the Susac syndrome patients. The sequence derives from a human donor with Susac syndrome. The sequenced sample was CD8+ T cells from PBMCs. The V call is TRBV14, the J call TRBJ2-1, with 12 positions matching TRBD2. CDR3: CATSGLAGYNEQFF. For the CDR3, the DNA is TGTGCCACCTCGGGACTAGCGGGCTACAATGAGCAGTTCTTC.